This T cell receptor beta chain was profiled in a study of T cell responses to AZD1222 COVID-19 vaccine. Study-wide findings and caveats: Donor demographics were predominantly white British with a female majority; clonal diversity may be underestimated. Spike-specific TCR breadth rose after two AZD1222 doses, and depth rose as well. Variant regions that are unmutated are reportedly the target of nearly half of spike-specific TCRs. Recipients of AZD1222 seropositive at baseline numbered only six or seven.

Concerning this clone: The antigen is unknown.

Sequencing used immunoSEQ multiplex PCR; TCRdb keeps in-frame clones, though not all of them. This sample has around 150,000 clones, with 75% to 95% found just once. The V gene lost 3 bases and the J gene lost 5 bases, with 15 bases spanning the gap. The CDR3 sequence is 16 residues long. Germline CDR1 SGDLS, CDR2 YYNGEE. The V gene is TRBV9, the J gene TRBJ1-6; D call uncertain. The sequence derives from an adult who received the MenACWY meningococcal vaccine as a control. The starting material was peripheral blood, obtained 28 days after the second dose of the MenACWY control vaccine. CDR3 nucleotides: TGTGCCAGCAGCGCCTATCCCACAGCCAATAATTCACCCCTCCACTTT. Translated, it gives CASSAYPTANNSPLHF.